Below are 30 T cell receptor beta chains sequenced from a single sample in a study of beta chain features in type 1 diabetes. Study-wide results and caveats: In every one of the four CD4+ subsets, TCRB CDR3s were moderately but significantly shorter in Type 1 diabetes patients.

No antigen is known for these receptors. Expressed TCRB transcripts were sequenced after all isolated RNA was converted to cDNA. Data came from immunoSEQ multiplex PCR; TCRdb stores just in-frame clones and leaves some out. The sample carries under 200,000 clones, 7.5% to 9.5% recorded once. Material for sequencing was central memory CD4+ T cells from blood. Source of these receptors: a woman aged 18-29 years with type 1 diabetes.

This rearrangement joins TRBV29-1 to TRBJ1-3; possible D gene TRBD1, 6 bases. Trimming stripped 6 bases from V and 4 bases from J, with 22 bases between. CDR1 SQVTM and CDR2 ANQGSEA come from the germline V gene. This CDR3 is 16 amino acids long. CDR3 DNA: TGCAGCGTCCTGGTGTCAGGGGCGGTGAGGGGAAACACCATATATTTT. Translation gives CSVLVSGAVRGNTIYF.

The rearrangement uses TRBV7-2 and TRBJ1-1, with 7 bases matching TRBD1. Germline CDR1 reads SGHTA; CDR2 reads FQGNSA. V shed 6 bases, J shed 4 bases, and the junction held 11 bases outside the gene matches. This CDR3 has 15 residues. The CDR3 DNA reads TGTGCCAGCAGTCAACACAGGGGAACGGTCACTGAAGCTTTCTTT. Translating gives CASSQHRGTVTEAFF.

J is TRBJ1-4 and V is TRBV6-6; 8 bases map to TRBD1. CDR1 MNHNY and CDR2 SVGAGI come from the germline V gene (reference sequence). The V gene end was trimmed by 7 bases and the J gene end by 7 bases; junction bases not matched to a gene: 8. The length of the CDR3 is 14 residues. The CDR3 loop reads CASIPTGDGEKLFF. DNA of the CDR3: TGTGCCAGCATACCGACAGGGGACGGTGAAAAACTGTTTTTT.

This clone showed up just a few times. V usage is TRBV15 and J usage is TRBJ2-3, with 7 nucleotides matching TRBD1. Unmatched junction bases numbered 9, after V lost 0 bases and J lost 6 bases. This CDR3 is 16 amino acids long. Germline V gene sequence: CDR1 LNHNV, CDR2 YYDKDF (reference sequence). CDR3 DNA sequence: TGTGCCACCAGCAGAGAGGGAGAACAGGGGCTCGATACGCAGTATTTT. This translates into CATSREGEQGLDTQYF.

There are a few counts of this clone. The rearrangement links TRBV19 to TRBJ2-2; weak D call: TRBD1 (6 bases). The germline V gene encodes CDR1 LNHDA and CDR2 SQIVND (reference sequence). The CDR3 is made up of 18 amino acids. Trimming removed 3 bases at V and 2 bases at J, with 19 bases between. CDR3 DNA: TGTGCCAGTAGTATCCACTCCGGGACAAGGGGCAACACCGGGGAGCTGTTTTTT. It is translated as CASSIHSGTRGNTGELFF.

This clone came up a few times. The chain is built from TRBV12-5 and TRBJ2-7, with D perhaps TRBD1 (5 bases). The V end was cut by 6 bases, the J end by 1 base, with 22 bases between. The length of the CDR3 is 17 residues. The germline CDR1 and CDR2 sequences are LGHNT and FRNRAP. The CDR3 reads CASGEQDGNRPSYEQYF. The CDR3 region has the DNA TGTGCTAGTGGGGAACAGGATGGGAACCGGCCTTCCTACGAGCAGTACTTC.

The chain links TRBV5-4 to TRBJ2-3, with D hard to call. Germline values: CDR1 SGHNT, CDR2 YYREEE (reference sequence). V lost 0 bases, J lost 2 bases, and 7 bases lay in between. The CDR3 contains 14 residues. The CDR3 region has the DNA TGTGCCAGCAGCTTGGGACATTTCACAGATACGCAGTATTTT. It encodes CASSLGHFTDTQYF.

Here the CDR3 reads CASTRGRSSYNEQFF. The DNA of the CDR3 is TGTGCCAGCACCCGGGGGAGAAGCTCCTACAATGAGCAGTTCTTC. The J gene is TRBJ2-1, the V gene TRBV2, with a tentative D call TRBD2 (6 bases). Germline V gene data show CDR1 as SNHLY and CDR2 as FYNNEI. CDR3 size: 15 residues. V was trimmed by 7 bases and J by 0 bases, leaving 13 bases between them.

The V gene is TRBV11-2, the J gene TRBJ1-4, with 9 bases identical to TRBD1. V lost 10 bases, J lost 6 bases, and 6 bases stayed unmatched. CDR3 length equals 13 residues. Germline CDR1 is SGHAT and CDR2 is FQNNGV. The CDR3 here is CATTGGRDEKLFF. In DNA form, the CDR3 reads TGTGCCACCACAGGGGGCAGGGATGAAAAACTGTTTTTT.

V and J are TRBV11-2 and TRBJ2-3; a possible D gene is TRBD1 (6 bases). The CDR3 is 13 residues long. Looked up from germline, CDR1 is SGHAT and CDR2 is FQNNGV. With 6 bases removed from V and 4 bases from J, the gap between germline ends came to 11 bases. Here the CDR3 reads CASRITGPDTQYF. The DNA for the CDR3 is TGTGCCAGCAGGATAACAGGGCCAGATACGCAGTATTTT.

The chain joins TRBV7-2 to TRBJ2-5; D remains unclear. This CDR3 region has 13 residues. The germline V and J ends were trimmed by 3 bases and 5 bases, with 10 bases remaining between them. Germline lookup yields CDR1 SGHTA and CDR2 FQGNSA. CDR3 residues: CASSLVPGETQYF. The CDR3 DNA reads as TGTGCCAGCAGCTTGGTTCCCGGGGAGACCCAGTACTTC. Filled out from reference TRBV7-2 and TRBJ2-5, the complete variable domain reads GAGVSQSPSNKVTEKGKDVELRCDPISGHTALYWYRQSLGQGLEFLIYFQGNSAPDKSGLPSDRFSAERTGGSVSTLTIQRTQQEDSAVYLCASSLVPGETQYFGPGTRLLVL.

This clone turned up a few times. This chain links TRBV11-3 with TRBJ2-3, with 10 nucleotides matching TRBD2. CDR1 and CDR2 from the germline V gene are SGHNT and YENEEA. The CDR3 loop spans 16 amino acids. V shed 5 bases, J shed 2 bases, and the junction held 7 bases outside the gene matches. This CDR3 reads CASSPGLADITDTQYF. The CDR3 nucleotides read TGTGCCAGCAGCCCTGGACTAGCGGACATCACAGATACGCAGTATTTT.

The genes are TRBV7-2 and TRBJ2-7; 7 nucleotides agree with TRBD2. The CDR3 extends over 15 amino acids. Germline V CDR1 and CDR2: SGHTA, FQGNSA. V trimming: 3 bases; J trimming: 2 bases; junction bases outside the gene matches: 7. The CDR3 sequence is CASSFRLASAYEQYF. The CDR3 DNA reads as TGTGCCAGCAGCTTTCGACTAGCATCCGCCTACGAGCAGTACTTC.

This clone came up a few times. This chain links TRBV11-2 with TRBJ2-5; 7 nucleotides agree with TRBD2. Per germline, CDR1 SGHAT and CDR2 FQNNGV. CDR3 length: 16 residues. V gave up 1 base and J gave up 1 base; unmatched junction bases: 6. The CDR3 sequence: CASSLGGGLPQETQYF. CDR3 bases: TGTGCCAGCAGCTTAGGGGGGGGACTTCCCCAAGAGACCCAGTACTTC.

This clone came up a few times. CDR3 DNA: TGCGCCAGCAGCCAAGAGGGTGGACTAGCCTCCAATGAGCAGTTCTTC. It translates to CASSQEGGLASNEQFF. The J gene is TRBJ2-1, the V gene TRBV4-3; 8 bases agree with TRBD2. Germline V gene data show CDR1 as LGHNA and CDR2 as YSLEER. The junction had 7 bases not matched to a gene; V was cut back by 0 bases and J by 6 bases. This CDR3 comprises 16 residues.

This clone was observed a handful of times. The CDR3 is CASTGTSGYEQYF. CDR3 nucleotides: TGTGCCAGCACCGGGACTAGCGGCTACGAGCAGTACTTC. The chain couples TRBV28 to TRBJ2-5, with 11 nucleotides matching TRBD2. The DNA matches TRBJ2-7 better at its end, which makes the J call doubtful. The CDR3 runs 13 residues. The germline gives CDR1 MDHEN, CDR2 SYDVKM.

The V and J genes are TRBV7-7 and TRBJ2-6, with D perhaps TRBD1 (5 bases). Germline V lookup: CDR1 SSHAT, CDR2 FNYEAQ (reference sequence). The CDR3 has 16 residues. V was trimmed by 5 bases and J by 1 base, leaving 12 bases between them. This CDR3 is CASSPAGSSGANVLTF. CDR3 sequence (DNA): TGTGCCAGCAGCCCTGCAGGGTCATCTGGGGCCAACGTCCTGACTTTC. The whole variable domain, remainder taken from reference TRBV7-7 and TRBJ2-6, is GAGVSQSPRYKVTKRGQDVTLRCDPISSHATLYWYQQALGQGPEFLTYFNYEAQPDKSGLPSDRFSAERPEGSISTLTIQRTEQRDSAMYRCASSPAGSSGANVLTFGAGSRLTVL.

The V and J genes are TRBV18 and TRBJ1-1; 8 nucleotides match TRBD1. Germline trimming cut 6 bases from V and 3 bases from J; bases unmatched to any gene: 21. This CDR3 region has 19 residues. The germline V gene has CDR1 KGHSH and CDR2 LQKENI. In nucleotides, the CDR3 is TGTGCCAGCTCGATCACTATGGGCACAGGGGGGTCGGCCGACACTGAAGCTTTCTTT. Translating it yields CASSITMGTGGSADTEAFF.

The sample holds a few counts of this clone. The gene calls are TRBV7-2 and TRBJ2-7; 7 bases match TRBD1. Trimming removed 4 bases from V and 5 bases from J; junction bases left unmatched: 5. Germline assignment: CDR1 SGHTA and CDR2 FQGNSA. CDR3 length: 13 amino acids. The CDR3 reads CASSSTTGHEQYF. DNA for the CDR3: TGTGCCAGCAGCTCAACGACAGGGCACGAGCAGTACTTC.

This clone was observed a handful of times. Other DNA sequences in this specimen translate into the identical CDR3. The chain combines TRBV18 with TRBJ1-1; unclear D gene. Germline CDR1 reads KGHSH; CDR2 reads LQKENI. This CDR3 has 13 residues. Deletions cut 2 bases from V and 0 bases from J, with 4 bases between. The CDR3 DNA sequence: TGTGCCAGCTCACCAGGGCTGAACACTGAAGCTTTCTTT. It translates to CASSPGLNTEAFF.

This clone was seen a handful of times. The same CDR3 also results from other DNA sequences found in this sample. V gene TRBV7-2 combines with J gene TRBJ1-2, with 8 bases aligning to TRBD1. CDR1 and CDR2 from the germline V gene are SGHTA and FQGNSA. The V gene end was trimmed by 5 bases and the J gene end by 3 bases; junction bases not matched to a gene: 2. The length of the CDR3 is 13 residues. The CDR3 region has the DNA TGTGCCAGCAGCCTGACAGGGGACTATGGCTACACCTTC. Translated: CASSLTGDYGYTF. The variable domain in full, with the rest retrieved from reference TRBV7-2 and TRBJ1-2, is GAGVSQSPSNKVTEKGKDVELRCDPISGHTALYWYRQSLGQGLEFLIYFQGNSAPDKSGLPSDRFSAERTGGSVSTLTIQRTQQEDSAVYLCASSLTGDYGYTFGSGTRLTVV.

This chain connects TRBV28 to TRBJ1-2; a possible D gene is TRBD1 (6 bases). The CDR3 has 13 amino acids. V was clipped by 3 bases and J by 7 bases, with 12 bases between them. The germline gives CDR1 MDHEN, CDR2 SYDVKM. This chain's CDR3 is CASSFQGKGGYTF. DNA for the CDR3: TGTGCCAGCAGTTTTCAGGGGAAGGGTGGCTACACCTTC.

CDR3 sequence: CASSTSRTSGPDTQYF. CDR3 nucleotides: TGTGCCAGCAGCACCTCAAGGACTAGCGGGCCAGATACGCAGTATTTT. The genes are TRBV27 and TRBJ2-3, with 11 bases fitting TRBD2. The CDR3 spans 16 residues. The trim removed 6 bases at V and 4 bases at J, leaving 9 bases unmatched. The germline gives CDR1 MNHEY, CDR2 SMNVEV (reference sequence).

This clone was observed a few times. The rearrangement links TRBV19 to TRBJ2-7; D ambiguous. V was clipped by 3 bases and J by 1 base, with 7 bases between them. CDR1 and CDR2 from the germline V gene are LNHDA and SQIVND (reference sequence). This CDR3 is 13 amino acids long. CDR3 DNA: TGTGCCAGTAGTATCGGCGGATCCTACGAGCAGTACTTC. Protein sequence: CASSIGGSYEQYF.

The chain joins TRBV5-1 to TRBJ2-6, with TRBD2 identical over 8 bases. The CDR3 runs to 18 residues. Germline CDR1 is SGHRS and CDR2 is YFSETQ. Unmatched junction bases numbered 5, after V lost 0 bases and J lost 0 bases. The CDR3 region has the DNA TGCGCCAGCAGCTTGGAAGCGGGAGTAGGCTCTGGGGCCAACGTCCTGACTTTC. Amino acids: CASSLEAGVGSGANVLTF.

The chain couples TRBV7-9 to TRBJ2-3; 8 nucleotides agree with TRBD1. Germline CDR1 reads SEHNR; CDR2 reads FQNEAQ (reference sequence). This CDR3 is 15 amino acids long. Germline trimming cut 5 bases from V and 4 bases from J; bases unmatched to any gene: 8. CDR3 protein: CASSPRQGWSDTQYF. The CDR3, as DNA: TGTGCCAGCAGCCCGAGACAGGGGTGGTCAGATACGCAGTATTTT.

This chain joins TRBV6-6 and TRBJ2-7; 11 bases are shared with TRBD2. The ends lost 5 bases at V and 6 bases at J; junction bases unmatched: 9. The CDR3 is 15 residues long. Germline values: CDR1 MNHNY, CDR2 SVGAGI (reference sequence). The CDR3 here is CASSQPGLADPEQYF. In DNA, the CDR3 is TGTGCCAGCAGTCAACCGGGACTAGCGGACCCCGAGCAGTACTTC.

Many counts were recorded for this clone. This chain uses TRBV29-1 with TRBJ2-5; 7 bases are a match to TRBD2. CDR1 and CDR2 (germline): SQVTM, ANQGSEA. Losses at the gene ends were 7 bases for V and 7 bases for J; bases not matched to a gene: 15. This CDR3 is built from 14 residues. In DNA form, the CDR3 reads TGCAGCGCCTGCGGGCTAGCGGCGGTTCGGACCCAGTACTTC. Residues: CSACGLAAVRTQYF.

This clone was seen a few times. The DNA of the CDR3 is TGTGCCAGCAGCCCCCGACAGGGAGGAGAAAAACTGTTTTTT. Residues: CASSPRQGGEKLFF. The rearrangement links TRBV13 to TRBJ1-4, with TRBD1 matching over 7 bases. This CDR3 spans 14 amino acids. Germline-derived CDR1 and CDR2 are PRHDT and FYEKMQ (reference sequence). The V and J ends lost 5 bases and 8 bases, in that order; junction bases with no gene match: 8.

In this sample, this clone turned up a few times. The CDR3 is CASSQDGRQGYEQYF. In DNA, the CDR3 is TGCGCCAGCAGCCAAGACGGCAGACAGGGCTACGAGCAGTACTTC. This chain uses TRBV4-3 with TRBJ2-7; the match to TRBD1 covers 7 bases. Losses at the gene ends were 0 bases for V and 3 bases for J; bases not matched to a gene: 5. The CDR3 spans 15 residues. Germline CDR1 is LGHNA and CDR2 is YSLEER.